This TCR beta chain was obtained from a study of T cell changes during pregnancy in multiple sclerosis (dated by TCRdb to the late 2010s). In terms of the full investigation: The study examined how the T cell repertoire changed over the course of pregnancy in women with multiple sclerosis.

Concerning this clone itself: The specificity of this receptor is unknown. The input lacks base qualities; no much larger clone sits a single base away.

Receptor amplification or capture employed the immunoSEQ multiplex PCR assay. The immuneACCESS repertoire file appears here via TCRdb, limited to in-frame rearrangements. These files lack a portion of the clones; in checked studies, under half of the deficit traces to unresolved V genes, and the cause of the others is not known. For this sample there are around 130,000 clones; about 96% appear just once. In total, the top ten clones hold about 0.45% of the sample. CDR1 is given as MDHEN and CDR2 as SYDVKM, both from the germline V gene. From cysteine to phenylalanine, the CDR3 is 13 amino acids long. The sequence is cut down to CDR3 DNA, 39 bases in frame from base 1. V is shortened by 7 bases, J by 5 bases, and the region joining them spans 12 bases.

Recombination joined TRBV28 with TRBJ1-5; no confident D gene assignment can be made. The sequencing used peripheral blood, collected after pregnancy. The clonotype was recovered from a female donor with multiple sclerosis, enrolled in a pregnancy study. For the CDR3, the sequence is CASNPPRYQPQHF. DNA sequence: TGTGCCAGCAATCCCCCGCGGTATCAGCCCCAGCATTTT.